A selection of T cell receptor beta chains follows, all from one sample in a study of cytomegalovirus exposure and HLA in healthy donors. The assay was immunoSEQ multiplex PCR, and TCRdb's table has in-frame clones only and misses some. Altogether hundreds of thousands of clones are present, roughly 79% being singletons, with the ten largest covering less than 2%. Sequencing was carried out using PBMCs. The receptor source for this set is a male donor in good health and CMV-seronegative. Each CDR3 is given with its conserved first and last residue. The D gene is left open where the match is weak. Clone size is given for some rows only: seen once, a few or many times, or a class if the clone is expanded.

TRBV13	TRBJ2-7	NA	TRBD2	TGTGCCAGCAGCTTAGCACTAGCGGGGTCCTACGAGCAGTACTTC	CASSLALAGSYEQYF
TRBV21-1	TRBJ2-7	NA	NA	TGTGCCAGCAGCCGAGGACTAGCGGGAATTGACGAGCAGTACTTC	CASSRGLAGIDEQYF
TRBV2	TRBJ2-2	few	NA	TGTGCCAGGACCCTAGGACTTAACACCGGGGAGCTGTTTTTT	CARTLGLNTGELFF
TRBV6-5	TRBJ2-3	NA	TRBD1	TGTGCCGCCGGACAGGGCACAGATACGCAGTATTTT	CAAGQGTDTQYF
TRBV6-5	TRBJ1-1	NA	TRBD1	TGTGCCAGCAGTTTAGGACAGGGTTACACTGAAGCTTTCTTT	CASSLGQGYTEAFF
TRBV5-6	TRBJ2-3	few	NA	TGTGCCAGCAGCCCTCGGACGGGGTACACAGATACGCAGTATTTT	CASSPRTGYTDTQYF
TRBV6-6	TRBJ2-1	NA	TRBD2	TGTGCCAGCAGTTCCTCTAGCGGGGGGGCATACAATGAGCAGTTCTTC	CASSSSSGGAYNEQFF
TRBV5-4	TRBJ2-7	NA	TRBD2	TGTGCCAGCAGCTTGGCCGGGGGGACCTACGAGCAGTACTTC	CASSLAGGTYEQYF
TRBV7-9	TRBJ2-3	once	NA	TGTGCCAGCAGCTCCCTAATTTTGTGGGACACCAGAAACACAGATACGCAGTATTTT	CASSSLILWDTRNTDTQYF
TRBV27	TRBJ2-7	NA	NA	TGTGCCAGCAGTCCCCAGGTGGGCAGGGTAAGCGAGCAGTACTTC	CASSPQVGRVSEQYF
TRBV15	TRBJ2-5	NA	NA	TGTGCCACCAGCAGAGCCGGTGCGGGGGCGAGGGAGACCCAGTACTTC	CATSRAGAGARETQYF
TRBV27	TRBJ1-2	NA	NA	TGTGCCAGCAGTCCGACAGCAAACTATGGCTACACCTTC	CASSPTANYGYTF
TRBV11-2	TRBJ2-7	NA	TRBD2	TGTGCCAGCAGCTTAGTCGAGCGGGGCTTTTACGAGCAGTACTTC	CASSLVERGFYEQYF
TRBV5-1	TRBJ1-6	once	TRBD1	TGCGCCAGCAGAAACCCAGGGGGAAGAAATTCACCCCTCCACTTT	CASRNPGGRNSPLHF
TRBV27	TRBJ2-1	NA	TRBD2	TGTGCCAGCAGTAGTTTTAGCGGGAGTGGCAATGAGCAGTTCTTC	CASSSFSGSGNEQFF